This TCR beta chain was documented in a study of OX40 agonist ivuxolimab in advanced cancers. Study at large: Mean age 60 years, range roughly 20 to 85; around 80% male. Study results and caveats: At 0.1 to 3.0 mg/kg, clonal expansion of CD4+ and CD8+ blood T cells had occurred by week 6.

This CDR3 region has 14 residues. Germline V gene lookup returns CDR1 SGDLS and CDR2 YYNGEE. Trimming removed 0 bases at V and 5 bases at J, with 11 bases between. Sequenced by immunoSEQ multiplex PCR; TCRdb stores in-frame clones only, minus some. The sample contains 25,000 to 30,000 clones, over 75% of which appear only once. To note about this clone: The antigen remains unidentified.

The receptor was derived from an adult with an advanced solid tumor such as melanoma, head and neck, liver or kidney cancer. This chain connects TRBV9 to TRBJ2-5; no reliable D call. Sequencing was performed on CD4+ or CD8+ T cells sorted from blood, taken in a trial of the OX40 agonist ivuxolimab. CDR3 nucleotides: TGTGCCAGCAGCGTAGAGGGCCTCGGGGAGACCCAGTACTTC. Protein: CASSVEGLGETQYF. Together with reference TRBV9 and TRBJ2-5, the CDR3 gives the full variable domain: DSGVTQTPKHLITATGQRVTLRCSPRSGDLSVYWYQQSLDQGLQFLIQYYNGEERAKGNILERFSAQQFPDLHSELNLSSLELGDSALYFCASSVEGLGETQYFGPGTRLLVL.